These 25 T cell receptor beta chains came from one sample sequenced in a study of cytomegalovirus exposure and HLA in healthy donors. Sequencing was performed with immunoSEQ multiplex PCR; in TCRdb, only in-frame clones are kept and a portion is missing. The sample carries tens of thousands of clones, approximately 94% recorded once. Sequencing used PBMCs. The receptors were gathered from a woman between 18 and 29 years old in good health and CMV-seronegative.

The chain has TRBV5-1 and TRBJ1-2; no clear D. V lost 0 bases and J lost 6, with 12 bases in between. CDR1 is SGHRS, CDR2 YFSETQ, per germline. This CDR3 has 14 amino acids. CDR3 protein: CASSLGEREDGYTF. The CDR3 nucleotides read TGCGCCAGCAGCTTGGGAGAGAGAGAGGATGGCTACACCTTC.

In its sample, this clone was seen a few times. The genes are TRBV5-4 and TRBJ1-1; D unresolved. Between the trimmed V and J ends, which lost 0 bases and 4 bases, there was a span of 4 bases. The CDR3 contains 12 residues. Germline lookup yields CDR1 SGHNT and CDR2 YYREEE (reference sequence). CDR3 in amino acids: CASSLDRTEAFF. Written as DNA, the CDR3 is TGTGCCAGCAGCTTGGATCGCACTGAAGCTTTCTTT. The full variable domain, completed using reference TRBV5-4 and TRBJ1-1, is ETGVTQSPTHLIKTRGQQVTLRCSSQSGHNTVSWYQQALGQGPQFIFQYYREEENGRGNFPPRFSGLQFPNYSSELNVNALELDDSALYLCASSLDRTEAFFGQGTRLTVV.

About this clone: The sample holds other DNA sequences that translate to the same CDR3. The DNA for the CDR3 is TGTGCCAGCAGTCCGACAGGGATGAACACCGGGGAGCTGTTTTTT. Translated, it gives CASSPTGMNTGELFF. The chain links TRBV27 to TRBJ2-2, with 7 nucleotides matching TRBD1. Per germline, CDR1 MNHEY and CDR2 SMNVEV (reference sequence). This CDR3 comprises 15 residues. Trimming took 5 bases from V and 1 from J; bases not matched to a gene: 4.

The rearrangement links TRBV7-9 to TRBJ1-1, with 7 bases matching TRBD1. The germline gives CDR1 SEHNR, CDR2 FQNEAQ (reference sequence). V was pared by 5 bases and J by 4 bases, with 10 bases of the junction left unmatched. There are 15 residues in the CDR3. CDR3 nucleotide sequence: TGTGCCAGCAGCCCAACAGGGGCTGGCGGCACTGAAGCTTTCTTT. It is translated as CASSPTGAGGTEAFF.

The chain couples TRBV10-3 to TRBJ1-2, with 10 positions matching TRBD1. Germline assignment: CDR1 ENHRY and CDR2 SYGVKD. This CDR3 has 15 amino acids. The V gene end was trimmed by 2 bases and the J gene end by 8 bases; junction bases not matched to a gene: 8. The CDR3 loop reads CAISEGTGEVGGYTF. In nucleotides, the CDR3 is TGTGCCATCAGTGAGGGGACAGGGGAGGTTGGCGGCTACACCTTC.

This clone has a single count. The chain couples TRBV4-1 to TRBJ2-7; 8 bases are a match to TRBD2. CDR3 length equals 15 residues. V was pared by 0 bases and J by 4 bases, with 5 bases of the junction left unmatched. Germline CDR1 is MGHRA and CDR2 is YSYEKL. CDR3 DNA: TGCGCCAGCAGCCAAGAACGGGGGGGGCCGTACGAGCAGTACTTC. Encoded protein: CASSQERGGPYEQYF.

The chain combines TRBV13 with TRBJ1-1; D is possibly TRBD1 (5 bases). V was shortened by 4 bases and J by 2 bases, with 11 bases between the two germline ends. There are 14 residues in the CDR3. Germline assignment: CDR1 PRHDT and CDR2 FYEKMQ (reference sequence). CDR3 in amino acids: CASSSRQRNTEAFF. The CDR3 nucleotides are TGTGCCAGCAGCTCCCGACAGAGAAACACTGAAGCTTTCTTT.

CDR3 region: CASSYEVTNNSPLHF. As DNA, the CDR3 is TGTGCCAGCAGTTACGAGGTGACCAATAATTCACCCCTCCACTTT. This chain links TRBV6-5 with TRBJ1-6; D remains unclear. CDR3 length: 15 amino acids. Per germline, CDR1 MNHEY and CDR2 SVGAGI. The V end was cut by 2 bases, the J end by 5 bases, with 10 bases between.

The V call is TRBV6-5, the J call TRBJ1-1, with 7 bases matching TRBD1. The CDR3 has 15 amino acids. Losses at the gene ends were 2 bases for V and 0 bases for J; bases not matched to a gene: 3. In germline, CDR1 is MNHEY, CDR2 SVGAGI. The CDR3 nucleotides read TGTGCCAGCAGTTACGGACAGGCCCTGAACACTGAAGCTTTCTTT. Translation: CASSYGQALNTEAFF.

DNA for the CDR3: TGTGCCAGCACTCGCTACACCGGGACAGGGGGTGAAAACATTCAGTACTTC. Protein sequence: CASTRYTGTGGENIQYF. The rearrangement uses TRBV28 and TRBJ2-4; 11 positions match TRBD1. Trimming at V came to 7 bases and at J to 5 bases, leaving 13 bases not matched to a gene. Germline V gives CDR1 MDHEN, CDR2 SYDVKM. This CDR3 has 17 residues.

This chain uses TRBV9 with TRBJ1-2, with a possible D match to TRBD1 (5 bases). The length of the CDR3 is 15 residues. Trimming stripped 0 bases from V and 0 bases from J, with 9 bases between. Germline CDR1 SGDLS, CDR2 YYNGEE. The CDR3, as DNA: TGTGCCAGCAGCGTAGGACAGCTAGCTAACTATGGCTACACCTTC. It encodes CASSVGQLANYGYTF. The full variable domain, completed using reference TRBV9 and TRBJ1-2, is DSGVTQTPKHLITATGQRVTLRCSPRSGDLSVYWYQQSLDQGLQFLIQYYNGEERAKGNILERFSAQQFPDLHSELNLSSLELGDSALYFCASSVGQLANYGYTFGSGTRLTVV.

V is TRBV6-1 and J is TRBJ1-2; D may be TRBD1 (5 bases). Trimming cost V 5 bases and J 4 bases, with 17 bases left between them. This CDR3 region has 15 residues. CDR1 is MNHNS, CDR2 SASEGT, per germline. The CDR3: CASSRQSIPTYGYTF. In DNA, the CDR3 is TGTGCCAGCAGTAGACAGTCTATCCCGACCTATGGCTACACCTTC.

The chain has TRBV6-1 and TRBJ2-7; possibly TRBD2 for D (5 bases). The CDR3 runs to 13 residues. The germline gives CDR1 MNHNS, CDR2 SASEGT. Trimming removed 11 bases at V and 3 bases at J, with 17 bases between. Written as DNA, the CDR3 is TGTGCCTCGTCCCGAGGGCAGTTCTACGAGCAGTACTTC. This translates into CASSRGQFYEQYF.

V usage is TRBV5-8 and J usage is TRBJ2-3, with 8 bases fitting TRBD2. Unmatched junction bases numbered 3, after V lost 6 bases and J lost 6 bases. This CDR3 contains 12 residues. Germline CDR1 reads SGHTS; CDR2 reads YDEGEE. The CDR3 reads CASNGGRDTQYF. Here the CDR3 DNA reads TGTGCCAGCAACGGCGGGAGGGATACGCAGTATTTT.

This rearrangement joins TRBV2 to TRBJ2-1, with 13 nucleotides matching TRBD2. This CDR3 comprises 14 residues. J gave up 9 bases and V 7 bases, and 6 bases lay outside the gene matches. Germline V CDR1 and CDR2: SNHLY, FYNNEI. This CDR3 is CASKPRLAGGEQFF. CDR3 nucleotides: TGTGCCAGCAAGCCGAGACTAGCGGGGGGTGAGCAGTTCTTC. The full variable domain, in which reference TRBV2 and TRBJ2-1 provide the parts outside the CDR3, is EPEVTQTPSHQVTQMGQEVILRCVPISNHLYFYWYRQILGQKVEFLVSFYNNEISEKSEIFDDQFSVERPDGSNFTLKIRSTKLEDSAMYFCASKPRLAGGEQFFGPGTRLTVL.

The chain employs TRBV9 and TRBJ2-2, with D possibly matching TRBD2 (7 bases). This CDR3 has 16 amino acids. Germline V gene sequence: CDR1 SGDLS, CDR2 YYNGEE. V was trimmed by 0 bases and J by 5 bases, leaving 14 bases between them. CDR3 residues: CASSVVGGGVTGELFF. CDR3 nucleotides: TGTGCCAGCAGCGTAGTAGGGGGGGGCGTGACCGGGGAGCTGTTTTTT.

This rearrangement joins TRBV6-1 to TRBJ2-5; 13 nucleotides match TRBD2. Trimming took 1 base from V and 3 from J; bases not matched to a gene: 2. This CDR3 has 16 amino acids. Per germline, CDR1 MNHNS and CDR2 SASEGT. CDR3 in DNA: TGTGCCAGCAGTGAAGTGACTAGCGGGGGGAAAGAGACCCAGTACTTC. Translation: CASSEVTSGGKETQYF.

This clone was counted only a few times. V and J are TRBV2 and TRBJ1-2; a possible D gene is TRBD1 (5 bases). Trimming left V 8 bases short and J 2 bases short, with 9 bases between. The CDR3 spans 12 residues. Per germline, CDR1 SNHLY and CDR2 FYNNEI. CDR3 sequence (DNA): TGTGCCAGCGGGGCTGCGAACTATGGCTACACCTTC. It is translated as CASGAANYGYTF. Drawing the rest from reference TRBV2 and TRBJ1-2, the complete variable domain is EPEVTQTPSHQVTQMGQEVILRCVPISNHLYFYWYRQILGQKVEFLVSFYNNEISEKSEIFDDQFSVERPDGSNFTLKIRSTKLEDSAMYFCASGAANYGYTFGSGTRLTVV.

The chain couples TRBV11-3 to TRBJ2-1; D is possibly TRBD2 (5 bases). The CDR3 contains 14 residues. Germline lookup yields CDR1 SGHNT and CDR2 YENEEA. Trimming removed 0 bases at V and 8 bases at J, with 11 bases between. CDR3 residues: CASSLDLRVDEQFF. The CDR3, as DNA: TGTGCCAGCAGCTTAGATTTGAGGGTGGATGAGCAGTTCTTC.

The chain links TRBV18 to TRBJ2-2; 7 bases align to TRBD1. V shed 1 base and J 2 bases; nucleotides not matched to a gene: 4. CDR3 length: 16 amino acids. The germline V gene has CDR1 KGHSH and CDR2 LQKENI. CDR3 DNA: TGTGCCAGCTCACCACGAGGGGGCTATAACACCGGGGAGCTGTTTTTT. Protein sequence: CASSPRGGYNTGELFF. Filled out from reference TRBV18 and TRBJ2-2, the complete variable domain reads NAGVMQNPRHLVRRRGQEARLRCSPMKGHSHVYWYRQLPEEGLKFMVYLQKENIIDESGMPKERFSAEFPKEGPSILRIQQVVRGDSAAYFCASSPRGGYNTGELFFGEGSRLTVL.

The V and J genes are TRBV2 and TRBJ2-5; 9 bases fit TRBD2. The CDR3 extends over 16 amino acids. Per germline, CDR1 SNHLY and CDR2 FYNNEI. V was clipped by 3 bases and J by 6 bases; unmatched bases: 11. The CDR3 loop is CASSDLGRGGLKTQYF. The CDR3 DNA follows: TGTGCCAGCAGTGACTTGGGGCGGGGGGGTTTGAAGACCCAGTACTTC.

The V and J genes are TRBV14 and TRBJ2-3; D gene ambiguous. CDR1 is SGHDN, CDR2 FVKESK, per germline. The CDR3 sequence is 13 residues long. Trimming cost V 5 bases and J 4 bases, with 10 bases left between them. This chain's CDR3 is CASSVRGADTQYF. The DNA for the CDR3 is TGTGCCAGCAGCGTAAGAGGAGCAGATACGCAGTATTTT.

In DNA form, the CDR3 reads TGTGCCAGCAGCCCCCGGGACTACACAGATACGCAGTATTTT. Protein product: CASSPRDYTDTQYF. The chain joins TRBV13 to TRBJ2-3; TRBD2 matches at 7 bases. The CDR3 totals 14 residues. With V trimmed by 5 bases and J by 2 bases, 4 bases remained unmatched. CDR1 and CDR2 (germline): PRHDT, FYEKMQ (reference sequence).

V is TRBV6-6 and J is TRBJ2-7; 8 bases are shared with TRBD1. Germline assignment: CDR1 MNHNY and CDR2 SVGAGI (reference sequence). The ends lost 1 base at V and 2 bases at J; junction bases unmatched: 7. The CDR3 extends over 16 amino acids. In DNA form, the CDR3 reads TGTGCCAGCAGTTACTTGCGACAGGGGTGGGCCTACGAGCAGTACTTC. As protein: CASSYLRQGWAYEQYF.

This chain connects TRBV18 to TRBJ1-5; 10 bases agree with TRBD1. This CDR3 contains 15 residues. Germline values: CDR1 KGHSH, CDR2 LQKENI. V gave up 4 bases and J gave up 7 bases; unmatched junction bases: 7. The CDR3 protein is CASSLRQGAGQPQHF. The DNA for the CDR3 is TGTGCCAGCTCACTCCGACAGGGGGCCGGGCAGCCCCAGCATTTT.